Listed here are 32 T cell receptor beta chains from one sample, sequenced in a study of blood T cell repertoires in COVID-19. The assay was immunoSEQ multiplex PCR, and TCRdb's table has in-frame clones only and misses some. The profile covers 85,000 to 95,000 clones, with over 75% appearing a single time and over 6.5% taken by the ten largest. The sequenced material came from peripheral blood. The receptors derive from a man aged 65-85 years with acute or convalescent COVID-19.

The chain links TRBV27 to TRBJ2-1; a possible D gene is TRBD2 (7 bases). The germline V gene encodes CDR1 MNHEY and CDR2 SMNVEV (reference sequence). Between the trimmed V and J ends, which lost 3 bases and 7 bases, there was a span of 19 bases. The CDR3 totals 16 residues. The CDR3 DNA reads as TGTGCCAGCAGTTTTGTCAACGGGGGGCCCGGGAATGAGCAGTTCTTC. Translating gives CASSFVNGGPGNEQFF.

This chain connects TRBV7-9 to TRBJ2-1, with 14 bases matching TRBD2. Trimming at V came to 5 bases and at J to 11 bases, leaving 11 bases not matched to a gene. This CDR3 is built from 16 residues. From germline, CDR1 is SEHNR and CDR2 FQNEAQ (reference sequence). CDR3: CASSVTSGRAEGKQFF. The CDR3 DNA is TGTGCCAGCAGCGTGACTAGCGGGAGGGCGGAGGGGAAGCAGTTCTTC.

CDR3 nucleotide sequence: TGTGCCAGCAGCCCAGGACAGGGCAGACAGCCCCAGCATTTT. It codes for CASSPGQGRQPQHF. This chain connects TRBV6-5 to TRBJ1-5; 8 bases agree with TRBD1. Unmatched junction bases numbered 8, after V lost 6 bases and J lost 7 bases. The CDR3 runs to 14 residues. Germline V CDR1 and CDR2: MNHEY, SVGAGI.

V gene TRBV7-3 combines with J gene TRBJ2-2; 12 bases map to TRBD1. This CDR3 has 15 residues. CDR1 is SGHTA, CDR2 FQGTGA, per germline. Trimming took 4 bases from V and 4 from J; bases not matched to a gene: 1. The chain's CDR3 is CASSWDRGPTGELFF. The CDR3 DNA reads as TGTGCCAGCAGCTGGGACAGGGGGCCCACCGGGGAGCTGTTTTTT.

The gene calls are TRBV18 and TRBJ1-1; possibly TRBD1 for D (5 bases). The ends were cut back, 0 bases at V and 3 bases at J, with 14 bases in the middle. CDR1 KGHSH and CDR2 LQKENI come from the germline V gene. This CDR3 contains 16 residues. In DNA form, the CDR3 reads TGTGCCAGCTCACCACCGTGGGGCGCTGTTCACACTGAAGCTTTCTTT. This codes for CASSPPWGAVHTEAFF.

V and J are TRBV29-1 and TRBJ2-7, with 8 bases aligning to TRBD2. Germline V gives CDR1 SQVTM, CDR2 ANQGSEA. The CDR3 runs 14 residues. Trimming took 1 base from V and 4 from J; bases not matched to a gene: 6. The CDR3: CSVEVRTSRYEQYF. CDR3 DNA sequence: TGCAGCGTTGAAGTTAGGACTAGCAGATACGAGCAGTACTTC.

This clone was recorded only once. The rearrangement joins TRBV27 to TRBJ1-1; no definite D call. CDR3 length: 15 amino acids. Trimming removed 7 bases from V and 1 base from J, with 16 bases in between. Looked up from germline, CDR1 is MNHEY and CDR2 is SMNVEV (reference sequence). The CDR3 nucleotides read TGTGCCAGCAATAAGAGCCCCGGGAGGAACACTGAAGCTTTCTTT. This encodes CASNKSPGRNTEAFF.

V and J are TRBV24-1 and TRBJ1-1; D is unclear. The V gene's germline CDR1 is KGHDR and CDR2 SFDVKD. Trimming removed 6 bases at V and 7 bases at J, with 8 bases between. The length of the CDR3 is 11 residues. The CDR3 sequence: CATSPRVEAFF. CDR3 nucleotides: TGTGCCACCAGTCCGAGGGTTGAAGCTTTCTTT.

This clone has only a few counts. The chain links TRBV2 to TRBJ1-5, with D possibly being TRBD1 (6 bases). The CDR3 spans 14 residues. Looked up from germline, CDR1 is SNHLY and CDR2 is FYNNEI. Trimming took 4 bases from V and 5 from J, leaving 12 bases between them. The CDR3 sequence: CASSAVQGHQPQHF. CDR3 in DNA: TGTGCCAGCAGTGCGGTTCAGGGGCATCAGCCCCAGCATTTT.

This clone was counted a few times. This chain links TRBV5-1 with TRBJ2-1, with TRBD1 matching 12 bases. Germline assignment: CDR1 SGHRS and CDR2 YFSETQ. V lost 4 bases to trimming and J lost 8 bases; unmatched junction nucleotides: 7. This CDR3 is built from 15 residues. The CDR3 loop is CASSQGQGAPDEQFF. Here the CDR3 DNA reads TGCGCCAGCAGCCAGGGACAGGGGGCGCCGGATGAGCAGTTCTTC.

The chain uses TRBV24-1 and TRBJ1-5; no clear D. Per the germline V gene, CDR1 is KGHDR and CDR2 is SFDVKD. CDR3 length: 12 amino acids. V was shortened by 3 bases and J by 12 bases, with 11 bases between the two germline ends. CDR3 DNA: TGTGCCACCAGTGATGGTCTTGGAGACCAGCATTTT. It translates to CATSDGLGDQHF.

This clone was picked up one time. The chain combines TRBV11-3 with TRBJ2-4; 7 bases are shared with TRBD2. This CDR3 spans 13 amino acids. The junction had 4 bases not matched to a gene; V was cut back by 3 bases and J by 8 bases. Germline V gene sequence: CDR1 SGHNT, CDR2 YENEEA. CDR3 amino acids: CASSLRGIDIQYF. The CDR3 coding sequence is TGTGCCAGCAGCTTGCGGGGGATTGACATTCAGTACTTC.

The V call is TRBV19, the J call TRBJ1-2; TRBD1 is a possible D gene (6 bases). V lost 5 bases, J lost 6 bases, and 13 bases lay in between. Germline CDR1 is LNHDA and CDR2 is SQIVND (reference sequence). This CDR3 is 13 amino acids long. The CDR3 bases are TGTGCCAGTAGTTCAGGGGCCTATAATGGCTACACCTTC. This encodes CASSSGAYNGYTF. Looking up the rest from reference TRBV19 and TRBJ1-2 gives the full variable domain: DGGITQSPKYLFRKEGQNVTLSCEQNLNHDAMYWYRQDPGQGLRLIYYSQIVNDFQKGDIAEGYSVSREKKESFPLTVTSAQKNPTAFYLCASSSGAYNGYTFGSGTRLTVV.

V gene TRBV6-1 combines with J gene TRBJ1-4; D gene uncertain. Germline loops: CDR1 MNHNS, CDR2 SASEGT. The CDR3 is 17 residues long. V was shortened by 2 bases and J by 0 bases, with 13 bases between the two germline ends. This chain's CDR3 is CASSEWARLATNEKLFF. CDR3 bases: TGTGCCAGCAGTGAATGGGCCAGGCTTGCAACTAATGAAAAACTGTTTTTT.

Only a few counts were recorded for this clone. The chain employs TRBV7-6 and TRBJ2-6; D may be TRBD1 (6 bases). The germline V gene encodes CDR1 SGHVS and CDR2 FNYEAQ. Trimming shortened V by 5 bases and J by 2 bases, and 16 bases separated the two germline ends. This CDR3 region has 17 residues. The CDR3 coding sequence is TGTGCCAGCAGCCAGAACAGAGCAGGGGCTGGGGCCAACGTCCTGACTTTC. The encoded protein is CASSQNRAGAGANVLTF. Full variable domain (outside the CDR3, taken from reference TRBV7-6 and TRBJ2-6): GAGVSQSPRYKVTKRGQDVALRCDPISGHVSLYWYRQALGQGPEFLTYFNYEAQQDKSGLPNDRFSAERPEGSISTLTIQRTEQRDSAMYRCASSQNRAGAGANVLTFGAGSRLTVL.

The V and J genes are TRBV5-1 and TRBJ2-2; 13 nucleotides agree with TRBD2. From germline, CDR1 is SGHRS and CDR2 YFSETQ. The CDR3 runs to 17 residues. V shed 1 base and J 3 bases; nucleotides not matched to a gene: 3. In DNA form, the CDR3 reads TGCGCCAGCAGCTTGACTAGCGGGGGGGCTGACACCGGGGAGCTGTTTTTT. Protein product: CASSLTSGGADTGELFF.

Only a few counts were recorded for this clone. V and J are TRBV28 and TRBJ2-2; no clear D. Germline V gene sequence: CDR1 MDHEN, CDR2 SYDVKM. Trimming stripped 4 bases from V and 4 bases from J, with 10 bases between. The CDR3 consists of 14 residues. CDR3 protein: CASSSLRVTGELFF. CDR3 coding DNA: TGTGCCAGCAGTTCCCTGCGTGTCACCGGGGAGCTGTTTTTT. The full variable domain, its missing parts supplied by reference TRBV28 and TRBJ2-2, is DVKVTQSSRYLVKRTGEKVFLECVQDMDHENMFWYRQDPGLGLRLIYFSYDVKMKEKGDIPEGYSVSREKKERFSLILESASTNQTSMYLCASSSLRVTGELFFGEGSRLTVL.

This clone was counted a few times. This chain connects TRBV6-6 to TRBJ2-1; D possibly matches TRBD1 or TRBD2 (7 bases each). The ends were cut back, 5 bases at V and 7 bases at J, with 15 bases in the middle. The CDR3 totals 14 residues. CDR1 and CDR2 (germline): MNHNY, SVGAGI (reference sequence). The CDR3: CASSQGGVRNEQFF. The DNA for the CDR3 is TGTGCCAGCAGTCAGGGGGGGGTGCGGAATGAGCAGTTCTTC.

The chain has TRBV5-1 and TRBJ2-5; tentative D call: TRBD1 (6 bases). The CDR3 sequence is 14 residues long. Looked up from germline, CDR1 is SGHRS and CDR2 is YFSETQ. Trimming took 4 bases from V and 5 from J, leaving 15 bases between them. This CDR3 reads CASSGYREGETQYF. The CDR3 nucleotides are TGCGCCAGCAGCGGTTACAGGGAAGGGGAGACCCAGTACTTC.

This rearrangement joins TRBV10-1 to TRBJ2-5, with D possibly matching TRBD2 (7 bases). CDR3 length: 13 residues. Germline CDR1 and CDR2: WNHNN and SYGVQD (reference sequence). The germline V and J ends were trimmed by 4 bases and 11 bases, with 17 bases remaining between them. CDR3: CASSAGRGAFQYF. CDR3 DNA: TGCGCCAGCAGTGCCGGACGGGGGGCCTTTCAGTACTTC.

The V and J genes are TRBV18 and TRBJ1-2; 7 bases map to TRBD1. V shed 2 bases and J 0 bases; nucleotides not matched to a gene: 6. The CDR3 consists of 16 residues. Germline CDR1 KGHSH, CDR2 LQKENI. Here the CDR3 DNA reads TGTGCCAGCTCACCATTATCCGGACAGGCTAACTATGGCTACACCTTC. It specifies CASSPLSGQANYGYTF.

The chain has TRBV7-8 and TRBJ1-3; no reliable D call. The V gene's germline CDR1 is SGHVS and CDR2 FQNEAQ. V was cut by 1 base and J by 6 bases, with 10 bases left in between. The CDR3 is 14 residues long. In DNA, the CDR3 is TGTGCCAGCAGCTTAGGCAGACTTGAAAACACCATATATTTT. It specifies CASSLGRLENTIYF.

Here the CDR3 DNA reads TGTGCCAGCAGTCCCGACCGGGAGAATGAGCAGTTCTTC. This encodes CASSPDRENEQFF. V and J are TRBV28 and TRBJ2-1, with TRBD2 as a possible D gene (6 bases). This CDR3 region has 13 residues. The germline V and J ends were trimmed by 5 bases and 7 bases, with 12 bases remaining between them. The germline V gene encodes CDR1 MDHEN and CDR2 SYDVKM.

The chain combines TRBV10-2 with TRBJ1-4, with D possibly matching TRBD1 (5 bases). CDR1 is WSHSY, CDR2 SAAADI, per germline. This CDR3 region has 15 residues. The V gene lost 3 bases and the J gene lost 2 bases, with 10 bases spanning the gap. The DNA for the CDR3 is TGCGCCAGCAGTGAACAGCGGGGGACTAATGAAAAACTGTTTTTT. It encodes CASSEQRGTNEKLFF.

This clone was found a few times. This chain joins TRBV24-1 and TRBJ1-5; maybe TRBD1 (5 bases). V lost 2 bases and J lost 2, with 9 bases in between. The CDR3 spans 15 residues. The V gene's germline CDR1 is KGHDR and CDR2 SFDVKD. CDR3 DNA: TGTGCCACCAGTGATTCCAAAGGGGGCAATCAGCCCCAGCATTTT. This encodes CATSDSKGGNQPQHF.

This clone came up a few times. This chain joins TRBV27 and TRBJ1-5; a possible D gene is TRBD1 (6 bases). The V and J ends lost 5 bases and 3 bases respectively, with 20 bases between them. Looked up from germline, CDR1 is MNHEY and CDR2 is SMNVEV (reference sequence). CDR3 length: 17 residues. CDR3 bases: TGTGCCAGCAGTCCCGACGCTCGGACAGTAAACAATCAGCCCCAGCATTTT. This translates into CASSPDARTVNNQPQHF.

This chain connects TRBV30 to TRBJ1-2; no definite D call. CDR1 and CDR2 (germline): GTSNPN, SVGIG (reference sequence). CDR3 length equals 14 residues. The ends were cut back, 2 bases at V and 10 bases at J, with 20 bases in the middle. CDR3 region: CAWSLKSGTSVYTF. The DNA for the CDR3 is TGTGCCTGGAGTTTAAAATCAGGCACTAGCGTCTACACCTTC.

The chain joins TRBV2 to TRBJ1-1, with D possibly TRBD1 on 5 matching bases. The CDR3 sequence is 14 residues long. The germline V and J ends were trimmed by 5 bases and 0 bases, with 10 bases remaining between them. Germline CDR1 SNHLY, CDR2 FYNNEI. In DNA form, the CDR3 reads TGTGCCAGCAGTCGACAGAATATGAACACTGAAGCTTTCTTT. This sequence encodes CASSRQNMNTEAFF.

This clone was picked up one time. The chain employs TRBV27 and TRBJ1-3, with D unresolved. Trimming shortened V by 5 bases and J by 4 bases, and 15 bases separated the two germline ends. Per germline, CDR1 MNHEY and CDR2 SMNVEV (reference sequence). CDR3 length: 15 residues. The CDR3 coding sequence is TGTGCCAGCAGTCCCTTCCCCCTAGCCGGAAACACCATATATTTT. Protein sequence: CASSPFPLAGNTIYF.

This clone was detected only a few times. This chain joins TRBV20-1 and TRBJ2-5; tentative D call: TRBD2 (5 bases). Germline values: CDR1 DFQATT, CDR2 SNEGSKA (reference sequence). There are 13 residues in the CDR3. Trimming took off 3 bases at V and 5 bases at J, with 13 bases between the two ends. Written as DNA, the CDR3 is TGCAGTGCTAGTCGGGGATATGTGGAGACCCAGTACTTC. Residues: CSASRGYVETQYF.

The chain recombines TRBV5-4 with TRBJ1-1; D call uncertain. This CDR3 comprises 12 residues. The V gene's germline CDR1 is SGHNT and CDR2 YYREEE (reference sequence). Trimming pared 0 bases from V and 11 bases from J, leaving 11 bases between. The CDR3 DNA reads TGTGCCAGCAGCTTGGGGGAGAGAGCGGCTTTCTTT. Its translation: CASSLGERAAFF.

This chain uses TRBV29-1 with TRBJ1-1; the D is unclear. The CDR3 loop spans 11 amino acids. V dropped 0 bases and J dropped 5 bases, with 4 bases sitting between them. Germline V gene lookup returns CDR1 SQVTM and CDR2 ANQGSEA. CDR3: CSVEDRTEAFF. The CDR3 DNA is TGCAGCGTTGAAGATAGAACTGAAGCTTTCTTT.